These 14 T cell receptor beta chains were all obtained from the same sample, sequenced in a study of radiotherapy plus CTLA-4 blockade in lung cancer. Sequencing used immunoSEQ multiplex PCR; TCRdb keeps in-frame clones, though not all of them. This table has tens of thousands of clones, roughly 85% appearing once. The sequences come from peripheral blood, collected from a patient treated with radiotherapy plus ipilimumab. Every receptor here comes from a human donor with non-small cell lung cancer who had a complete response to radiotherapy plus ipilimumab.

The CDR3 region has the DNA TGTGCCTGGGCAGCCTATAATTCACCCCTCCACTTT. Protein: CAWAAYNSPLHF. The genes are TRBV30 and TRBJ1-6, with unresolved D. Trimming left V 5 bases short and J 2 bases short, with 4 bases between. The CDR3 has 12 residues. Germline V gene sequence: CDR1 GTSNPN, CDR2 SVGIG (reference sequence). Supplemented by reference TRBV30 and TRBJ1-6, the full variable domain reads SQTIHQWPATLVQPVGSPLSLECTVEGTSNPNLYWYRQAAGRGLQLLFYSVGIGQISSEVPQNLSASRPQDRQFILSSKKLLLSDSGFYLCAWAAYNSPLHFGNGTRLTVT.

DNA of the CDR3: TGTGCCAGCAGCGTAAAGGCCAACTATGGCTACACCTTC. This translates into CASSVKANYGYTF. This chain uses TRBV9 with TRBJ1-2; D uncertain. Trimming took 1 base from V and 2 from J, leaving 6 bases between them. Per the germline V gene, CDR1 is SGDLS and CDR2 is YYNGEE. This CDR3 is built from 13 residues.

The V gene is TRBV11-3, the J gene TRBJ1-1; D possibly corresponds to TRBD1 (5 bases). Trimming took 1 base from V and 6 from J, leaving 18 bases between them. This CDR3 spans 16 amino acids. The V gene's germline CDR1 is SGHNT and CDR2 YENEEA. The CDR3 nucleotides are TGTGCCAGCAGCTTAGGTTTCCTGGGGCGCTTCGCTGAAGCTTTCTTT. Translating gives CASSLGFLGRFAEAFF.

The V call is TRBV5-1, the J call TRBJ2-3, with 13 bases that match TRBD2. The germline CDR1 and CDR2 sequences are SGHRS and YFSETQ. The CDR3 contains 16 residues. The junction had 2 bases not matched to a gene; V was cut back by 3 bases and J by 1 base. The CDR3 spells CASSSLAGGGTDTQYF. The CDR3 coding sequence is TGCGCCAGCAGCTCACTAGCGGGAGGGGGCACAGATACGCAGTATTTT.

The rearrangement links TRBV9 to TRBJ2-3; TRBD2 aligns across 9 bases. Germline V gene lookup returns CDR1 SGDLS and CDR2 YYNGEE. J lost 5 bases, V lost 2 bases, and 18 bases had no gene match. The CDR3 extends over 19 amino acids. The CDR3 here is CASSVLSGSYLPHGDTQYF. The CDR3 coding sequence is TGTGCCAGCAGCGTGCTTAGCGGGAGTTACTTACCTCACGGAGATACGCAGTATTTT.

The chain is built from TRBV29-1 and TRBJ2-7, with 8 bases lining up with TRBD1. V lost 8 bases, J lost 4 bases, and 4 bases stayed unmatched. The germline gives CDR1 SQVTM, CDR2 ANQGSEA. The CDR3 is 11 amino acids. The CDR3 sequence: CSIRTGYEQYF. The CDR3 DNA reads TGCAGCATCCGGACAGGGTACGAGCAGTACTTC.

This rearrangement joins TRBV11-3 to TRBJ1-1, with a possible D match to TRBD1 (5 bases). The length of the CDR3 is 11 residues. V gave up 0 bases and J gave up 10 bases, with 6 bases separating them. Germline assignment: CDR1 SGHNT and CDR2 YENEEA. The CDR3 coding sequence is TGTGCCAGCAGCTTAGAGGGGGGAGCTTTCTTT. Translation gives CASSLEGGAFF. The full variable domain, in which reference TRBV11-3 and TRBJ1-1 provide the parts outside the CDR3, is EAGVVQSPRYKIIEKKQPVAFWCNPISGHNTLYWYLQNLGQGPELLIRYENEEAVDDSQLPKDRFSAERLKGVDSTLKIQPAELGDSAVYLCASSLEGGAFFGQGTRLTVV.

V and J are TRBV19 and TRBJ1-5; possible D gene TRBD1, 5 bases. This CDR3 is 17 amino acids long. The germline CDR1 and CDR2 sequences are LNHDA and SQIVND (reference sequence). V lost 3 bases to trimming and J lost 1 base, with 16 bases between them. CDR3 nucleotide sequence: TGTGCCAGTAGTATTCTTCTCCAGGGTGTGAGCAATCAGCCCCAGCATTTT. Translating gives CASSILLQGVSNQPQHF.

The chain joins TRBV7-2 to TRBJ1-2, with D unresolved. V was clipped by 5 bases and J by 4 bases, with 11 bases between them. CDR1 SGHTA and CDR2 FQGNSA come from the germline V gene. The CDR3 has 13 residues. CDR3 amino acids: CASSEGRAYGYTF. The CDR3 DNA is TGTGCCAGCAGCGAGGGCCGCGCCTATGGCTACACCTTC.

In this sample, this clone turned up once. The V call is TRBV27, the J call TRBJ2-3, with a weak D call TRBD2 (6 bases). Trimming pared 6 bases from V and 14 bases from J, leaving 18 bases between. The CDR3 consists of 12 residues. Germline values: CDR1 MNHEY, CDR2 SMNVEV (reference sequence). This CDR3 reads CASSRRDLGLYF. Written as DNA, the CDR3 is TGTGCCAGCAGCCGCCGGGACTTGGGCCTGTATTTT.

This clone turned up a few times. The V and J genes are TRBV16 and TRBJ1-2; D possibly corresponds to TRBD1 (5 bases). CDR1 and CDR2 (germline): KGHSY, FQNENV. The CDR3 is 14 amino acids. Deletions cut 5 bases from V and 4 bases from J, with 14 bases between. CDR3 bases: TGTGCCAGCAGCGGGACGGGGTGGTCCTATGGCTACACCTTC. It specifies CASSGTGWSYGYTF. Combining the CDR3 with reference TRBV16 and TRBJ1-2 gives the whole variable domain GEEVAQTPKHLVRGEGQKAKLYCAPIKGHSYVFWYQQVLKNEFKFLISFQNENVFDETGMPKERFSAKCLPNSPCSLEIQATKLEDSAVYFCASSGTGWSYGYTFGSGTRLTVV.

This clone was observed a handful of times. This chain joins TRBV11-3 and TRBJ2-3; 8 bases are a match to TRBD1. The V and J ends lost 8 bases and 3 bases, in that order; junction bases with no gene match: 10. The V gene's germline CDR1 is SGHNT and CDR2 YENEEA. This CDR3 is 15 amino acids long. This CDR3 is CASSRTGKGTDTQYF. The CDR3 nucleotides are TGTGCCAGCTCAAGGACAGGGAAAGGAACAGATACGCAGTATTTT. Full variable domain (missing parts from reference TRBV11-3 and TRBJ2-3): EAGVVQSPRYKIIEKKQPVAFWCNPISGHNTLYWYLQNLGQGPELLIRYENEEAVDDSQLPKDRFSAERLKGVDSTLKIQPAELGDSAVYLCASSRTGKGTDTQYFGPGTRLTVL.

This clone appeared a few times. The chain carries TRBV15 and TRBJ2-5; D gene ambiguous. Germline lookup yields CDR1 LNHNV and CDR2 YYDKDF (reference sequence). The CDR3 extends over 14 amino acids. V was cut by 8 bases and J by 1 base, with 14 bases left in between. This CDR3 reads CATGPGTTQETQYF. The CDR3 DNA reads as TGTGCCACCGGCCCGGGCACAACCCAAGAGACCCAGTACTTC.

The chain combines TRBV2 with TRBJ1-3, with 7 bases that match TRBD1. Germline values: CDR1 SNHLY, CDR2 FYNNEI. The V gene end was trimmed by 7 bases and the J gene end by 4 bases; junction bases not matched to a gene: 4. This CDR3 has 13 amino acids. The CDR3 protein is CASTSTGGNTIYF. The CDR3 DNA is TGTGCCAGCACCTCGACAGGGGGAAACACCATATATTTT.